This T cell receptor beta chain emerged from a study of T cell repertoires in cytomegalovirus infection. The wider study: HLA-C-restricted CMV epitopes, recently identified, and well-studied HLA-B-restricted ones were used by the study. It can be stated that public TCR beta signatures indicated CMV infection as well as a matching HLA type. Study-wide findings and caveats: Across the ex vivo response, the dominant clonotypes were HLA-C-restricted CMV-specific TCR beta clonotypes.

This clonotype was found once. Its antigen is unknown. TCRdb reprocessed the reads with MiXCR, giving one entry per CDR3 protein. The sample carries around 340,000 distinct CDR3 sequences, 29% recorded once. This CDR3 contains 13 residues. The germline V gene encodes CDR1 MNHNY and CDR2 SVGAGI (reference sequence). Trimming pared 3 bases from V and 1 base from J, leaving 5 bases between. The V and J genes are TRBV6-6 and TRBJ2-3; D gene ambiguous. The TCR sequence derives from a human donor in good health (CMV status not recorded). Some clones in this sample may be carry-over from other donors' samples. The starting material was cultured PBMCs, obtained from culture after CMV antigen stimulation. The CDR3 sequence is CASSYPRTDTQYF. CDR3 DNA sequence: TGTGCCAGCAGTTATCCTCGCACAGATACGCAGTATTTT.